The 21 T cell receptor beta chains listed next were all sequenced from one sample in a study of T cell responses to AZD1222 COVID-19 vaccine. The table came from immunoSEQ multiplex PCR; TCRdb's copy has only in-frame clones and leaves some out. The table lists tens of thousands of clones, around 81% of them singletons, with about 50% in the top ten. The sample in question was peripheral blood, obtained 28 days after the second AZD1222 dose. The receptors shown here come from an adult who received the AZD1222 COVID-19 vaccine.

This rearrangement joins TRBV2 to TRBJ2-3; no reliable D call. CDR1 is SNHLY and CDR2 is FYNNEI in the germline V gene. V was trimmed by 8 bases and J by 1 base, leaving 10 bases between them. This CDR3 contains 13 residues. The CDR3 region has the DNA TGTGCCAGCGGTGGGGTGGGCACAGATACGCAGTATTTT. It codes for CASGGVGTDTQYF.

The chain joins TRBV7-9 to TRBJ2-5; D is unresolved. V lost 1 base, J lost 5 bases, and 8 bases lay in between. The length of the CDR3 is 13 residues. Germline V gene lookup returns CDR1 SEHNR and CDR2 FQNEAQ (reference sequence). The CDR3 sequence: CASSLGVLETQYF. CDR3 coding DNA: TGTGCCAGCAGCTTAGGGGTCCTGGAGACCCAGTACTTC.

This chain uses TRBV28 with TRBJ2-5, with D possibly being TRBD2 (5 bases). The CDR3 is made up of 13 amino acids. Germline V gene lookup returns CDR1 MDHEN and CDR2 SYDVKM. With 7 bases removed from V and 0 bases from J, the gap between germline ends came to 9 bases. For the CDR3, the DNA is TGTGCCAGCAAAGGAGGAAACCAAGAGACCCAGTACTTC. Protein: CASKGGNQETQYF.

This chain uses TRBV28 with TRBJ1-5; D is possibly TRBD1 (5 bases). The CDR3 has 18 amino acids. V gave up 8 bases and J gave up 0 bases, with 23 bases separating them. In germline, CDR1 is MDHEN, CDR2 SYDVKM. This CDR3 is CASLAGYGMSYSNQPQHF. The CDR3 bases are TGTGCCAGCTTGGCAGGGTATGGTATGTCGTATAGCAATCAGCCCCAGCATTTT.

V is TRBV6-6 and J is TRBJ1-5, with 7 bases fitting TRBD1. In germline, CDR1 is MNHNY, CDR2 SVGAGI (reference sequence). J was trimmed by 4 bases and V by 6 bases; bases with no gene match: 6. The CDR3 consists of 14 residues. DNA of the CDR3: TGTGCCAGCAGGATCACACAGGGGAATCAGCCCCAGCATTTT. The encoded protein is CASRITQGNQPQHF.

This clone has just one count. This rearrangement joins TRBV5-1 to TRBJ2-3; 7 nucleotides align to TRBD2. The V gene's germline CDR1 is SGHRS and CDR2 YFSETQ. Trimming at V came to 6 bases and at J to 1 base, leaving 17 bases not matched to a gene. The CDR3 is 18 amino acids. The CDR3 spells CASIAGEFFPPRTDTQYF. DNA for the CDR3: TGCGCCAGCATTGCGGGAGAGTTTTTCCCGCCGCGCACAGATACGCAGTATTTT.

Written as DNA, the CDR3 is TGTGCCAGCAGCCAAGATGCGGGGGGGAGCAATCAGCCCCAGCATTTT. Translated: CASSQDAGGSNQPQHF. The gene calls are TRBV4-2 and TRBJ1-5, with a weak D call TRBD1 (5 bases). The CDR3 runs 16 residues. Germline V lookup: CDR1 LGHNA, CDR2 YNFKEQ. Trimming left V 0 bases short and J 1 base short, with 10 bases between.

This clone has only a few counts. This chain joins TRBV4-3 and TRBJ2-1, with 7 bases matching TRBD2. Germline CDR1 is LGHNA and CDR2 is YSLEER. V was pared by 6 bases and J by 6 bases, with 5 bases of the junction left unmatched. The CDR3 has 13 residues. The CDR3 loop reads CASSWVAGNEQFF. In DNA form, the CDR3 reads TGCGCCAGCAGTTGGGTAGCGGGCAATGAGCAGTTCTTC.

This rearrangement joins TRBV4-2 to TRBJ2-2, with a tentative D call TRBD2 (6 bases). Germline-derived CDR1 and CDR2 are LGHNA and YNFKEQ. This CDR3 is built from 14 residues. Trimming shortened V by 6 bases and J by 3 bases, and 11 bases separated the two germline ends. CDR3 amino acids: CASRDGGDTGELFF. The CDR3 coding sequence is TGTGCCAGCAGGGACGGGGGTGACACCGGGGAGCTGTTTTTT.

The chain is built from TRBV19 and TRBJ2-7; D is undetermined. V was trimmed by 1 base and J by 2 bases, leaving 9 bases between them. The CDR3 loop spans 14 amino acids. Per germline, CDR1 LNHDA and CDR2 SQIVND (reference sequence). The CDR3 nucleotides are TGTGCCAGTAGTATAGCGCCAGGACCCTACGAGCAGTACTTC. The encoded protein is CASSIAPGPYEQYF.

This chain joins TRBV15 and TRBJ1-3; no clear D gene. Trimming took off 0 bases at V and 0 bases at J, with 9 bases between the two ends. Germline V gives CDR1 LNHNV, CDR2 YYDKDF (reference sequence). The CDR3 contains 16 residues. The CDR3 DNA follows: TGTGCCACCAGCAGAGATCCTGGAAGCTCTGGAAACACCATATATTTT. This gives the protein CATSRDPGSSGNTIYF. Together with reference TRBV15 and TRBJ1-3, the CDR3 gives the full variable domain: DAMVIQNPRYQVTQFGKPVTLSCSQTLNHNVMYWYQQKSSQAPKLLFHYYDKDFNNEADTPDNFQSRRPNTSFCFLDIRSPGLGDTAMYLCATSRDPGSSGNTIYFGEGSWLTVV.

J is TRBJ1-5 and V is TRBV28; 7 bases match TRBD1. CDR3 size: 13 residues. The V gene end was trimmed by 7 bases and the J gene end by 4 bases; junction bases not matched to a gene: 4. CDR1 is MDHEN and CDR2 is SYDVKM in the germline V gene. The CDR3 is CASTIQGNQPQHF. The CDR3 bases are TGTGCCAGCACCATACAGGGGAATCAGCCCCAGCATTTT.

The J gene is TRBJ2-7, the V gene TRBV2; D is possibly TRBD2 (6 bases). Trimming shortened V by 4 bases and J by 0 bases, and 13 bases separated the two germline ends. This CDR3 spans 15 amino acids. Germline CDR1 SNHLY, CDR2 FYNNEI. The chain's CDR3 is CASSVGGSSSYEQYF. In DNA, the CDR3 is TGTGCCAGCAGTGTGGGGGGATCGAGCTCCTACGAGCAGTACTTC.

The chain is built from TRBV6-5 and TRBJ1-2, with 10 bases aligning to TRBD1. CDR1 and CDR2 from the germline V gene are MNHEY and SVGAGI. Germline trimming cut 6 bases from V and 7 bases from J; bases unmatched to any gene: 8. The CDR3 totals 14 residues. The CDR3 DNA sequence: TGTGCCAGCAGAGGGACAGGGGAAGGCCTTGGCTACACCTTC. It translates to CASRGTGEGLGYTF.

This clone was recorded a few times. The chain is built from TRBV5-1 and TRBJ2-1; no reliable D call. Per germline, CDR1 SGHRS and CDR2 YFSETQ. Trimming removed 0 bases at V and 4 bases at J, with 8 bases between. This CDR3 is 14 amino acids long. This chain's CDR3 is CASSLDVTYNEQFF. The CDR3 coding sequence is TGCGCCAGCAGCTTGGACGTGACTTACAATGAGCAGTTCTTC. The whole variable domain, filled in from reference TRBV5-1 and TRBJ2-1, reads KAGVTQTPRYLIKTRGQQVTLSCSPISGHRSVSWYQQTPGQGLQFLFEYFSETQRNKGNFPGRFSGRQFSNSRSEMNVSTLELGDSALYLCASSLDVTYNEQFFGPGTRLTVL.

This clone was seen more than once but under ten times. The chain joins TRBV7-2 to TRBJ1-3; 10 bases match TRBD1. Germline assignment: CDR1 SGHTA and CDR2 FQGNSA. The CDR3 contains 14 residues. V was clipped by 3 bases and J by 4 bases; unmatched bases: 0. As DNA, the CDR3 is TGTGCCAGCAGCTTGGACAGGGGGGGAAACACCATATATTTT. Protein: CASSLDRGGNTIYF.

The V and J genes are TRBV5-6 and TRBJ1-5, with 8 bases fitting TRBD1. Germline CDR1 is SGHDT and CDR2 is YYEEEE. The CDR3 is 16 residues long. V lost 1 base and J lost 6; bases outside the gene matches: 9. The CDR3 sequence is CASSLLAGGTGQPQHF. For the CDR3, the DNA is TGTGCCAGCAGCTTGTTGGCAGGGGGCACGGGTCAGCCCCAGCATTTT.

This chain connects TRBV6-5 to TRBJ1-6; 8 bases match TRBD1. V shed 0 bases and J 7 bases; nucleotides not matched to a gene: 5. The germline CDR1 and CDR2 sequences are MNHEY and SVGAGI. The CDR3 length is 16 residues. The CDR3 DNA is TGTGCCAGCAGTTACTCTCGGGGGACAGGAAATTCACCCCTCCACTTT. This gives the protein CASSYSRGTGNSPLHF.

This clone was seen only once. V is TRBV7-9 and J is TRBJ2-7; either TRBD1 or TRBD2 may fit D (5 bases each). Germline V lookup: CDR1 SEHNR, CDR2 FQNEAQ (reference sequence). The CDR3 extends over 14 amino acids. Trimming stripped 5 bases from V and 3 bases from J, with 14 bases between. CDR3: CASSLGTAIYEQYF. CDR3 bases: TGTGCCAGCAGCCTAGGGACGGCAATCTACGAGCAGTACTTC.

V is TRBV20-1 and J is TRBJ2-7; D may be TRBD1 (6 bases). V was pared by 3 bases and J by 3 bases, with 18 bases between. The germline V gene has CDR1 DFQATT and CDR2 SNEGSKA (reference sequence). This CDR3 region has 15 residues. In nucleotides, the CDR3 is TGCAGTGCTAGTAAATCAGGGGCCTTCCTCTACGAGCAGTACTTC. Its translation: CSASKSGAFLYEQYF.

This clone was picked up a small number of times. The rearrangement uses TRBV5-1 and TRBJ1-1, with a weak D call TRBD1 (6 bases). The ends were cut back, 5 bases at V and 2 bases at J, with 10 bases in the middle. Germline CDR1 is SGHRS and CDR2 is YFSETQ. CDR3 size: 13 residues. Here the CDR3 reads CASRQGSNTEAFF. The CDR3 coding sequence is TGCGCCAGCAGACAGGGATCTAACACTGAAGCTTTCTTT.